This TCR beta chain was captured by sequencing in a study of T cell repertoires in ileal Crohn's disease. Using immunoSEQ multiplex PCR, the repertoire was profiled, and TCRdb retains in-frame clones only, with some absent. The data show 9,500 to 13,000 clones, roughly 76% seen once. With respect to this clone: Its antigen is still unknown.

Germline CDR1 SGDLS, CDR2 YYNGEE. Trimming cost V 3 bases and J 0 bases, with 16 bases left between them. This CDR3 spans 17 amino acids. Study findings and constraints: Mucosal expansions were suggested to be mainly CD8 T cells.

Source material: ileal tissue. The TCR originated in an adult with Crohn's disease. J is TRBJ1-5 and V is TRBV9; TRBD1 is a possible D gene (5 bases). The chain's CDR3 is CASSAGGDLNSNQPQHF. The DNA for the CDR3 is TGTGCCAGCAGCGCCGGGGGGGACCTAAATAGCAATCAGCCCCAGCATTTT.